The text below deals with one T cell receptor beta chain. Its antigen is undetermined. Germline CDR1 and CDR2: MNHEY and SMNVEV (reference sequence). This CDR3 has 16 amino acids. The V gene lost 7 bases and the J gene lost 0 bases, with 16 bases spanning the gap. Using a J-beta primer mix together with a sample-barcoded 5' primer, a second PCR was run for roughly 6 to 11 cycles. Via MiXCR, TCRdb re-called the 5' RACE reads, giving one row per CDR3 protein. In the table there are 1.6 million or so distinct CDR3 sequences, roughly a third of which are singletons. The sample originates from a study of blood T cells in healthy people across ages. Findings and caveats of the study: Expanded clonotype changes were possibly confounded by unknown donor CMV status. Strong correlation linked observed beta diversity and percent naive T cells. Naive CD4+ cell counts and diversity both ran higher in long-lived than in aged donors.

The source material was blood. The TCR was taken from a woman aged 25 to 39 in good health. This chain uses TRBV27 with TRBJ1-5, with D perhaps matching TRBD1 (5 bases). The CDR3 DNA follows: TGTGCCAGCACCCCAGGGAAATCGGGTAGCAATCAGCCCCAGCATTTT. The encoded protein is CASTPGKSGSNQPQHF.